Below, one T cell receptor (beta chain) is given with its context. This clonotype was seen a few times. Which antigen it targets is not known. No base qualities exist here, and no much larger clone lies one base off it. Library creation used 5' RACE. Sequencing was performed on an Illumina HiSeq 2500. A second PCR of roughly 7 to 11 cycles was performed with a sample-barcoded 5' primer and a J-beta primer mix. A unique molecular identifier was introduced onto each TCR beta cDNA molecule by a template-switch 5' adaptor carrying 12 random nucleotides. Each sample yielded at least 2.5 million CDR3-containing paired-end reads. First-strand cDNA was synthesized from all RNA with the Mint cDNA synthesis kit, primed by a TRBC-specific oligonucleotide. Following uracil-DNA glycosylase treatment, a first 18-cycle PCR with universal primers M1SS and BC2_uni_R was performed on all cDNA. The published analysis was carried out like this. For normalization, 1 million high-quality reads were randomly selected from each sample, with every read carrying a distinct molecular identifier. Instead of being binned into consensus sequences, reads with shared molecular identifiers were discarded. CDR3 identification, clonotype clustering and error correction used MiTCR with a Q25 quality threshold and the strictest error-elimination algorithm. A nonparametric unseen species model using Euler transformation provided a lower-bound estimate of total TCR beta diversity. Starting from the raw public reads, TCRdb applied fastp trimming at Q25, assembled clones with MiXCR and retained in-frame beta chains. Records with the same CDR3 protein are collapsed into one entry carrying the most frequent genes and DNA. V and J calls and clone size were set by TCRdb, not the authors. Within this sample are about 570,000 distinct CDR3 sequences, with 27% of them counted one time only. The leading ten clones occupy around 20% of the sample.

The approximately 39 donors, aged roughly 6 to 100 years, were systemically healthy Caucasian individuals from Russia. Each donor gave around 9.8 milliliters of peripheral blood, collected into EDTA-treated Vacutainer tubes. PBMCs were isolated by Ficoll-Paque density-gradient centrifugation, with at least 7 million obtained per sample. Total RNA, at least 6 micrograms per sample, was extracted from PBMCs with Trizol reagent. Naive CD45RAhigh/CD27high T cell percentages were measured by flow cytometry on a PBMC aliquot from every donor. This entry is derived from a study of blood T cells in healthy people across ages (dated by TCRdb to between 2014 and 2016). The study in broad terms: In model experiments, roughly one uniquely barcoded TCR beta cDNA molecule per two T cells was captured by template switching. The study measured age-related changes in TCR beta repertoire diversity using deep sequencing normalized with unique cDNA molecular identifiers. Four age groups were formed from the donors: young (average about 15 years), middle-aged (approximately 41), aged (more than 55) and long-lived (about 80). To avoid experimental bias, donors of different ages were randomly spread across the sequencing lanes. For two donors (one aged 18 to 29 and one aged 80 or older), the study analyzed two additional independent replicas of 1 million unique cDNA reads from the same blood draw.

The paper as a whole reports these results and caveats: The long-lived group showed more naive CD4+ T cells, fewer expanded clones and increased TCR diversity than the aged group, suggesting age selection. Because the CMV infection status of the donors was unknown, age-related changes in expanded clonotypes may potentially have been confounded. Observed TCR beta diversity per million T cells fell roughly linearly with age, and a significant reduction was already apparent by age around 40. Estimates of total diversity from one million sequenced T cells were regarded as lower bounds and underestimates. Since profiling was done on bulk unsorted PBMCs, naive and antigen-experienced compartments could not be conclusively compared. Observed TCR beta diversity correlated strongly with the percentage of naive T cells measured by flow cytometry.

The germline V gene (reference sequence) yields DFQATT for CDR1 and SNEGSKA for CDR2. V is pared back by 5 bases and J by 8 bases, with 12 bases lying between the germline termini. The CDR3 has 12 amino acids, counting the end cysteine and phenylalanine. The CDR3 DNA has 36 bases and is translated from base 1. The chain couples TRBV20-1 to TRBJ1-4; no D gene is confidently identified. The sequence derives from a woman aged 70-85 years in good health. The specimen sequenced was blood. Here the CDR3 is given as CSARTGLEKLFF. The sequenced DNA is TGCAGTGCTCGGACGGGTCTGGAAAAACTGTTTTTT.